These 22 T cell receptor beta chains came from one sample sequenced in a study of blood T cells in healthy people across ages. Alongside a J-beta primer mix, a sample-barcoded 5' primer served in a second PCR lasting 7 to 11 cycles. TCRdb reanalysed the 5' RACE reads using MiXCR and keeps one entry per CDR3 protein. The sample has approximately 800,000 distinct CDR3 sequences; about 34% are singletons. The sample was blood. The receptors stem from a man in his late teens or twenties in good health.

This clonotype has more than one count but fewer than ten. CDR3 loop: CASSELGTDTQYF. The CDR3 coding sequence is TGTGCCAGCAGTGAACTTGGCACAGATACGCAGTATTTT. V is TRBV2 and J is TRBJ2-3, with no clear D. V was pared by 2 bases and J by 1 base, with 4 bases between. There are 13 residues in the CDR3. CDR1 SNHLY and CDR2 FYNNEI come from the germline V gene.

DNA of the CDR3: TGTGCCAATCCCGGCCGTCCCGGGGGCCCAACTAACACCGGGGAGCTGTTTTTT. Translated: CANPGRPGGPTNTGELFF. V gene TRBV6-1 combines with J gene TRBJ2-2, with D tentatively TRBD1 or TRBD2 (6 bases each). Between the trimmed V and J ends, which lost 10 bases and 2 bases, there was a span of 26 bases. CDR3 size: 18 residues. Germline CDR1 reads MNHNS; CDR2 reads SASEGT.

About this clonotype itself: A much larger clone differs by one base, so this may be a read error. Written as DNA, the CDR3 is TGTGCCAGCAGTTTAGTCGCTGAGACAGGAATCATGAACTATGGCTACACCTTC. Translating it yields CASSLVAETGIMNYGYTF. V gene TRBV12-3 or TRBV12-4 combines with J gene TRBJ1-2, with D possibly matching TRBD1 (6 bases). V lost 1 base to trimming and J lost 2 bases, with 20 bases between them. This CDR3 is built from 18 residues.

This sequence joins TRBV10-3 and TRBJ2-1; unclear D gene. The V gene lost 0 bases and the J gene lost 9 bases, with 9 bases spanning the gap. The germline gives CDR1 ENHRY, CDR2 SYGVKD. This CDR3 region has 13 residues. This chain's CDR3 is CAISESISAEQFF. The CDR3 DNA reads TGTGCCATCAGTGAGTCGATCAGCGCTGAGCAGTTCTTC.

The V call is TRBV11-2, the J call TRBJ2-1, with 10 bases aligning to TRBD2. V lost 6 bases, J lost 7 bases, and 9 bases stayed unmatched. The germline V gene encodes CDR1 SGHAT and CDR2 FQNNGV. This CDR3 has 15 residues. The CDR3 protein is CASRALAGVGNEQFF. Written as DNA, the CDR3 is TGTGCCAGCAGGGCTCTAGCGGGGGTTGGGAATGAGCAGTTCTTC.

Concerning this clonotype: A much larger clone lies a single base off, so this may be a read error. This chain connects TRBV12-3 or TRBV12-4 to TRBJ2-3, with a weak D call TRBD2 (5 bases). V lost 7 bases and J 5 bases, leaving 13 bases between the germline ends. The CDR3 is made up of 13 amino acids. The CDR3 sequence: CASNSGRKDTQYF. In DNA form, the CDR3 reads TGTGCCAGCAACAGCGGACGGAAAGATACGCAGTATTTT.

In its sample, this clonotype was seen a few times. V and J are TRBV20-1 and TRBJ2-7; D perhaps matches TRBD1 (5 bases). The CDR3 totals 14 residues. The germline V and J ends were trimmed by 3 bases and 2 bases, with 14 bases remaining between them. From germline, CDR1 is DFQATT and CDR2 SNEGSKA (reference sequence). CDR3 in DNA: TGCAGTGCTAGTCCCCCAGGGCCAGCCTACGAGCAGTACTTC. Its translation is CSASPPGPAYEQYF.

The chain is built from TRBV29-1 and TRBJ2-5; no clear D. Gene TRBJ2-7 matches the end of the DNA better, so the J call may be wrong. The CDR3 has 11 residues. In germline, CDR1 is SQVTM, CDR2 ANQGSEA. The CDR3 loop reads CSVEWAGEQYF. In DNA form, the CDR3 reads TGCAGCGTTGAATGGGCAGGCGAGCAGTACTTC.

This clonotype occurred a few times. The V and J genes are TRBV7-2 and TRBJ2-5; TRBD1 might be the D (6 bases). Germline V lookup: CDR1 SGHTA, CDR2 FQGNSA. The V end was cut by 4 bases, the J end by 5 bases, with 11 bases between. This CDR3 comprises 13 residues. Here the CDR3 reads CASSSRGLETQYF. The DNA for the CDR3 is TGTGCCAGCAGCTCCAGGGGCCTGGAGACCCAGTACTTC.

There are a few counts of this clonotype. The chain carries TRBV20-1 and TRBJ1-2; 7 positions match TRBD1. Germline CDR1 is DFQATT and CDR2 is SNEGSKA (reference sequence). V was pared by 5 bases and J by 3 bases, with 3 bases of the junction left unmatched. CDR3 length: 12 residues. CDR3 nucleotide sequence: TGCAGTGCTTCACAGGGGTACTATGGCTACACCTTC. It is translated as CSASQGYYGYTF.

With regard to this clonotype: A much larger clone differs by one base, so this may be a read error. The chain is built from TRBV12-3 or TRBV12-4 and TRBJ1-6; the match to TRBD1 covers 7 bases. The J segment lost 10 bases and the V segment lost 6 bases, leaving 9 bases of the junction unmatched. This CDR3 is built from 14 residues. This CDR3 reads CASSKTGFGSPLHF. The DNA for the CDR3 is TGTGCCAGCAGCAAGACAGGGTTCGGATCACCCCTCCACTTT.

The chain has TRBV2 and TRBJ2-3; D call uncertain. From germline, CDR1 is SNHLY and CDR2 FYNNEI. The germline V and J ends were trimmed by 7 bases and 2 bases, with 10 bases remaining between them. The CDR3 loop spans 13 amino acids. In DNA, the CDR3 is TGTGCCAGCAATTCTGGTTTCACAGATACGCAGTATTTT. This codes for CASNSGFTDTQYF.

This clonotype was picked up many times. J is TRBJ2-3 and V is TRBV5-1; 12 nucleotides agree with TRBD1. Looked up from germline, CDR1 is SGHRS and CDR2 is YFSETQ. V lost 4 bases to trimming and J lost 3 bases; unmatched junction nucleotides: 6. This CDR3 contains 16 residues. Written as DNA, the CDR3 is TGCGCCAGCAGCCTCTCGGGACAGGGGGCAACAGATACGCAGTATTTT. Translated, it gives CASSLSGQGATDTQYF.

A few counts support this clonotype. This chain connects TRBV5-6 to TRBJ1-5, with 7 bases identical to TRBD1. V was pared by 3 bases and J by 5 bases, with 14 bases of the junction left unmatched. This CDR3 contains 17 residues. The germline V gene has CDR1 SGHDT and CDR2 YYEEEE. The CDR3 sequence: CASSSTPGQSFDQPQHF. The CDR3 nucleotides are TGTGCCAGCAGCTCAACTCCGGGACAGAGTTTTGATCAGCCCCAGCATTTT.

This clonotype was observed many times. The chain employs TRBV12-3 or TRBV12-4 and TRBJ1-5, with a possible D match to TRBD1 (5 bases). This CDR3 comprises 15 residues. Between the trimmed V and J ends, which lost 3 bases and 6 bases, there was a span of 15 bases. CDR3 DNA: TGTGCCAGCAGTTTGTTCGGGGGGGACGGTCAGCCCCAGCATTTT. Translating it yields CASSLFGGDGQPQHF.

This clonotype has more than one count but fewer than ten. The gene calls are TRBV12-3 or TRBV12-4 and TRBJ1-1; D unresolved. The CDR3 has 10 residues. The V end was cut by 8 bases, the J end by 4 bases, with 5 bases between. The CDR3 DNA reads as TGTGCCAGCTTCCTCACTGAAGCTTTCTTT. Translated: CASFLTEAFF.

This clonotype has just one count. The CDR3 is CASSQDNGLQETQYF. DNA for the CDR3: TGCGCCAGCAGCCAAGATAACGGACTGCAAGAGACCCAGTACTTC. This chain connects TRBV4-1 to TRBJ2-5, with D perhaps matching TRBD2 (5 bases). Germline assignment: CDR1 MGHRA and CDR2 YSYEKL. The CDR3 is made up of 15 amino acids. V gave up 0 bases and J gave up 2 bases, with 10 bases separating them.

V usage is TRBV28 and J usage is TRBJ2-1; the match to TRBD1 covers 9 bases. This CDR3 is 14 amino acids long. Germline V gene lookup returns CDR1 MDHEN and CDR2 SYDVKM. V was clipped by 5 bases and J by 8 bases; unmatched bases: 7. CDR3 nucleotides: TGTGCCAGCAGTGTAGGGACAGGGTGGGATGAGCAGTTCTTC. This gives the protein CASSVGTGWDEQFF.

On this clonotype: A read error may produce the germline difference seen at one junction end. This chain connects TRBV5-1 to TRBJ2-5, with D possibly matching TRBD2 (5 bases). This CDR3 contains 14 residues. Germline-derived CDR1 and CDR2 are SGHRS and YFSETQ. DNA for the CDR3: TGCACCAGCAGCTTGGTCGGGGAAAGGGAGACCCAGTACTTC. Protein: CTSSLVGERETQYF.

There are many counts of this clonotype. This chain connects TRBV2 to TRBJ2-7, with D perhaps TRBD1 or TRBD2 (5 bases each). The CDR3 has 14 residues. Looked up from germline, CDR1 is SNHLY and CDR2 is FYNNEI. The V gene lost 7 bases and the J gene lost 0 bases, with 13 bases spanning the gap. CDR3 nucleotides: TGTGCCAGCAACCGGGACGGAAGCTCCTACGAGCAGTACTTC. Its translation is CASNRDGSSYEQYF.

This chain joins TRBV6-2 or TRBV6-3 and TRBJ2-5; D is undetermined. In germline, CDR1 is MNHEY, CDR2 SVGEGT. Trimming shortened V by 0 bases and J by 11 bases, and 16 bases separated the two germline ends. This CDR3 contains 14 residues. This CDR3 reads CASSYSEFGYGQYF. The CDR3 DNA reads TGTGCCAGCAGTTACTCCGAGTTCGGCTACGGGCAGTACTTC.

A word on this clonotype: Given a much more abundant clone one base away, this may be a read error. V gene TRBV11-2 combines with J gene TRBJ2-5; either TRBD1 or TRBD2 may fit D (6 bases each). Near its end, the DNA agrees better with TRBJ2-1, so the J call may be wrong. This CDR3 is 15 amino acids long. Germline CDR1 SGHAT, CDR2 FQNNGV. The CDR3 here is CASSDYVEGEETQFF. The CDR3 DNA follows: TGTGCCAGCAGCGATTATGTGGAGGGGGAAGAGACCCAGTTCTTC.